The clone carrying this T cell receptor (beta chain) was detected only a few times. What it binds is not known. CDR1 is SQVTM and CDR2 is ANQGSEA in the germline V gene. The CDR3 is made up of 12 amino acids. Trimming removed 7 bases from V and 6 bases from J; junction bases left unmatched: 4. Unique molecular identifiers were used to barcode this TCRbeta library. TCRdb reprocessed the PCR reads with MiXCR, giving one entry per CDR3 protein. The sample yields roughly 300,000 distinct CDR3 sequences, around a tenth seen once. The sample belongs to a study of T-cell reconstitution after alpha-beta-depleted transplantation in children. Study findings and constraints: From newly produced T cells came most of the T-cell counts and diversity one year after transplant. The study traced high day-60 TCRbeta diversity in some patients to surviving recipient T cells and thymic progenitors. As was reported, about two months after transplant, alpha-beta T cells came from several hundred expanded graft clones.

This receptor was identified in a male patient under 10 years old who had a stem cell transplant for chronic granulomatous disease, so the T cells may come from the graft donor. The material was peripheral blood, obtained 180 days after TCRalphabeta/CD19-depleted stem cell transplant. The V gene is TRBV29-1, the J gene TRBJ2-2; TRBD1 matches 8 bases. CDR3 nucleotide sequence: TGCAGCGGGGGACAGGTTCCCGGGGAGCTGTTTTTT. Translating gives CSGGQVPGELFF.